The 4 T cell receptor beta chains given below trace back to one sample, sequenced in a study of breast tumors, draining lymph nodes, adjacent tissues. TCRdb fed the multiplex PCR reads into MiXCR, producing one record per CDR3 protein. The table shows roughly 100,000 distinct CDR3 sequences, with around 30% occurring only once. Axillary draining lymph nodes of breast cancer patients supplied the node samples. The sequencing input was axillary lymph node tissue. These receptors all come from a female donor with breast cancer. Some clones in this sample may be carry-over from other donors' samples.

This clonotype was counted many times. V is TRBV12-3 or TRBV12-4 and J is TRBJ2-1; no reliable D call. The CDR3 has 11 amino acids. V lost 7 bases to trimming and J lost 6 bases, with 7 bases between them. CDR3 in amino acids: CASNRLNEQFF. The CDR3 coding sequence is TGTGCCAGCAACCGACTCAATGAGCAGTTCTTC.

This clonotype was counted ten times or more. The chain uses TRBV6-1 and TRBJ1-5; D gene unclear. The germline V and J ends were trimmed by 0 bases and 3 bases, with 15 bases remaining between them. CDR3 size: 17 residues. Germline V gene sequence: CDR1 MNHNS, CDR2 SASEGT. The CDR3 bases are TGTGCCAGCAGTGAAGCGTTTGCAGGAATAACCAATCAGCCCCAGCATTTT. It encodes CASSEAFAGITNQPQHF.

This clonotype was counted ten times or more. The CDR3 is CASSRGRVYEQYF. The CDR3 region has the DNA TGTGCCAGCAGTCGCGGACGGGTCTACGAGCAGTACTTC. J is TRBJ2-7 and V is TRBV5-6, with D uncertain. The V end lost 5 bases, the J end lost 3 bases, and 12 bases lay between the germline ends. The CDR3 spans 13 residues. Per the germline V gene, CDR1 is SGHDT and CDR2 is YYEEEE.

The chain joins TRBV4-3 to TRBJ2-5; no clear D gene. CDR1 and CDR2 (germline): LGHNA, YSLEER. The CDR3 spans 13 residues. The V and J ends lost 0 bases and 5 bases respectively, with 7 bases between them. CDR3 sequence: CASSQDPHETQYF. CDR3 nucleotides: TGCGCCAGCAGCCAAGATCCCCATGAGACCCAGTACTTC.